The 18 T cell receptor beta chains in this list originate from one sample, sequenced in a study of blood T cell repertoires in COVID-19. Generated by immunoSEQ multiplex PCR, the TCRdb table keeps only in-frame clones and is missing some. Of fewer than 85,000 clones in the sample, about 87% are singletons; the top ten hold approximately 10%. Sequencing was done on a sample of peripheral blood. The receptor set was obtained from a human donor in a cohort sampled during active COVID-19.

This clone appeared a few times. This chain links TRBV19 with TRBJ1-3; D gene uncertain. This CDR3 comprises 17 residues. V was trimmed by 3 bases and J by 0 bases, leaving 15 bases between them. CDR1 is LNHDA, CDR2 SQIVND, per germline (reference sequence). The CDR3 nucleotides read TGTGCCAGTAGTATCCCCTACAGCCGCCGCTCTGGAAACACCATATATTTT. Translating gives CASSIPYSRRSGNTIYF.

J is TRBJ1-3 and V is TRBV9, with D perhaps TRBD1 (5 bases). V dropped 3 bases and J dropped 1 base, with 14 bases sitting between them. From germline, CDR1 is SGDLS and CDR2 YYNGEE. This CDR3 contains 16 residues. The CDR3 region is CASSAPGFRSGNTIYF. In nucleotides, the CDR3 is TGTGCCAGCAGCGCCCCAGGGTTTCGATCTGGAAACACCATATATTTT.

This clone was seen only a few times. The genes are TRBV7-2 and TRBJ2-5, with 11 positions matching TRBD2. The germline V gene has CDR1 SGHTA and CDR2 FQGNSA. This CDR3 has 18 residues. The ends lost 1 base at V and 5 bases at J; junction bases unmatched: 12. The CDR3 coding sequence is TGTGCCAGCAGCTTAGAGGGGTCTAGCGGGAGGCGGGGGGAGACCCAGTACTTC. Its translation: CASSLEGSSGRRGETQYF. Complete variable domain (other parts from reference TRBV7-2 and TRBJ2-5): GAGVSQSPSNKVTEKGKDVELRCDPISGHTALYWYRQSLGQGLEFLIYFQGNSAPDKSGLPSDRFSAERTGGSVSTLTIQRTQQEDSAVYLCASSLEGSSGRRGETQYFGPGTRLLVL.

The chain combines TRBV7-9 with TRBJ2-2; possibly TRBD1 for D (5 bases). CDR1 and CDR2 from the germline V gene are SEHNR and FQNEAQ (reference sequence). V was clipped by 6 bases and J by 5 bases, with 10 bases between them. The length of the CDR3 is 13 residues. The CDR3 loop reads CASRKGETGELFF. The CDR3 bases are TGTGCCAGCAGAAAAGGGGAAACCGGGGAGCTGTTTTTT.

This clone appeared once. The genes are TRBV30 and TRBJ2-7, with D perhaps matching TRBD1 (6 bases). CDR3 size: 14 residues. V shed 8 bases and J shed 3 bases, with 20 bases lying between them. CDR1 and CDR2 (germline): GTSNPN, SVGIG (reference sequence). The CDR3 is CAAQSQGVGYEQYF. DNA for the CDR3: TGTGCCGCCCAATCACAGGGAGTTGGCTACGAGCAGTACTTC.

The chain employs TRBV6-5 and TRBJ2-5, with TRBD1 matching over 7 bases. The CDR3 extends over 14 amino acids. V lost 6 bases to trimming and J lost 5 bases; unmatched junction nucleotides: 9. Germline CDR1 MNHEY, CDR2 SVGAGI. DNA of the CDR3: TGTGCCAGCAGAGTAACAGGGGAATGGGAGACCCAGTACTTC. Amino acids: CASRVTGEWETQYF.

In the case of this clone: One end of the junction does not line up with germline, which may come from a read error. The chain recombines TRBV7-2 with TRBJ2-2; the D gene is possibly TRBD1 (6 bases). This CDR3 spans 14 amino acids. The germline CDR1 and CDR2 sequences are SGHTA and FQGNSA. The DNA for the CDR3 is TGTGCCAGCAGCTTAAATCAGGGGCCCGGGGAGCTGCTTTTT. Protein: CASSLNQGPGELLF.

The V call is TRBV27, the J call TRBJ1-6; TRBD1 matches at 7 bases. CDR3 length equals 14 residues. The junction had 5 bases not matched to a gene; V was cut back by 5 bases and J by 7 bases. Germline-derived CDR1 and CDR2 are MNHEY and SMNVEV (reference sequence). CDR3 amino acids: CASSNRGSNSPLHF. In nucleotides, the CDR3 is TGTGCCAGCAGTAACAGGGGTAGCAATTCACCCCTCCACTTT.

V gene TRBV15 combines with J gene TRBJ2-1; 9 bases line up with TRBD2. Germline V gives CDR1 LNHNV, CDR2 YYDKDF (reference sequence). Trimming cost V 0 bases and J 7 bases; bases outside gene matches: 4. The CDR3 consists of 15 residues. CDR3 in amino acids: CATSRDLAGGNEQFF. CDR3 nucleotides: TGTGCCACCAGCAGAGATCTCGCGGGGGGGAATGAGCAGTTCTTC.

The rearrangement uses TRBV7-9 and TRBJ1-2; perhaps TRBD1 as D (5 bases). This CDR3 has 14 amino acids. CDR1 and CDR2 (germline): SEHNR, FQNEAQ (reference sequence). Trimming removed 2 bases at V and 4 bases at J, with 11 bases between. This CDR3 is CASSLTGGTYGYTF. The CDR3 DNA sequence: TGTGCCAGCAGCTTAACGGGGGGTACCTATGGCTACACCTTC.

This sequence joins TRBV6-5 and TRBJ1-5, with 7 positions matching TRBD1. Germline V gene data show CDR1 as MNHEY and CDR2 as SVGAGI. The trim removed 5 bases at V and 3 bases at J, leaving 7 bases unmatched. The CDR3 extends over 15 amino acids. This chain's CDR3 is CASSPSGTVNQPQHF. DNA for the CDR3: TGTGCCAGCAGTCCCTCCGGGACAGTCAATCAGCCCCAGCATTTT.

The rearrangement joins TRBV7-2 to TRBJ1-2; D is perhaps TRBD1 (5 bases). The CDR3 extends over 14 amino acids. Between the trimmed V and J ends, which lost 5 bases and 0 bases, there was a span of 10 bases. CDR1 is SGHTA, CDR2 FQGNSA, per germline. DNA of the CDR3: TGTGCCAGCAGCCTGGAGACAGCTAACTATGGCTACACCTTC. Translating gives CASSLETANYGYTF.

This rearrangement joins TRBV7-2 to TRBJ2-5; D possibly corresponds to TRBD2 (6 bases). This CDR3 spans 16 amino acids. Germline lookup yields CDR1 SGHTA and CDR2 FQGNSA. V was clipped by 4 bases and J by 2 bases, with 17 bases between them. The chain's CDR3 is CASSSPGVGYQETQYF. In nucleotides, the CDR3 is TGTGCCAGCAGCTCGCCGGGAGTAGGTTATCAAGAGACCCAGTACTTC.

The CDR3 loop reads CASSQGDRGFYEQYF. The DNA for the CDR3 is TGTGCCAGCAGCCAAGGGGACAGGGGGTTCTACGAGCAGTACTTC. This chain connects TRBV3-1 (or the pseudogene TRBV3-2) to TRBJ2-7, with 11 bases identical to TRBD1. This CDR3 is 15 amino acids long. Germline V gene data show CDR1 as LGHDT and CDR2 as YNNKEL (reference sequence). Germline trimming cut 1 base from V and 3 bases from J; bases unmatched to any gene: 2.

This chain links TRBV9 with TRBJ2-3; no firm D call. Germline-derived CDR1 and CDR2 are SGDLS and YYNGEE. The length of the CDR3 is 15 residues. V lost 0 bases to trimming and J lost 2 bases, with 10 bases between them. Here the CDR3 reads CASSVAPQDTDTQYF. CDR3 nucleotides: TGTGCCAGCAGCGTAGCCCCGCAGGACACAGATACGCAGTATTTT.

This chain connects TRBV13 to TRBJ2-4; no definite D call. This CDR3 is built from 14 residues. Germline CDR1 and CDR2: PRHDT and FYEKMQ (reference sequence). V lost 3 bases and J 0 bases, leaving 6 bases between the germline ends. In nucleotides, the CDR3 is TGTGCCAGCAGCTTGACTGAAGCCAAAAACATTCAGTACTTC. Its protein is CASSLTEAKNIQYF.

The rearrangement uses TRBV5-4 and TRBJ2-7; 14 bases agree with TRBD2. Germline CDR1 reads SGHNT; CDR2 reads YYREEE (reference sequence). After removal of 2 bases from V and 1 base from J, the junction contained 5 bases not matched to a gene. The CDR3 spans 17 residues. The CDR3 sequence: CASSFYRTSGRSYEQYF. CDR3 coding DNA: TGTGCCAGCAGCTTCTACCGGACTAGCGGGAGGTCCTACGAGCAGTACTTC.

J is TRBJ2-2 and V is TRBV5-1; possibly TRBD2 for D (7 bases). Germline CDR1 reads SGHRS; CDR2 reads YFSETQ. Between the trimmed V and J ends, which lost 4 bases and 6 bases, there was a span of 19 bases. The CDR3 has 16 amino acids. The CDR3 nucleotides are TGCGCCAGCAGCCTACTTGAAGGGGGGGTCGCCGGGGAGCTGTTTTTT. It translates to CASSLLEGGVAGELFF.